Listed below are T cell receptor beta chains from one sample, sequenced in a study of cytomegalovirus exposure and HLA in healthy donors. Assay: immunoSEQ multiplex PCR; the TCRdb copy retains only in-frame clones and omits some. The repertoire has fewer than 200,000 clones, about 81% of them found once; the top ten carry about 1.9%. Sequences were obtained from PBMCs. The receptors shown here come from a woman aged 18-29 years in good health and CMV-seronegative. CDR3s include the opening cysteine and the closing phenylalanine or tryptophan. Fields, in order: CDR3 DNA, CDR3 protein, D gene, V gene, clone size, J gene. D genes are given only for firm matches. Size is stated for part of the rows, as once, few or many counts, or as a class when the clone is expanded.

TGTGCCTGGACCCAGGGAGGGGGAGGGACTGAAGCTTTCTTT	CAWTQGGGGTEAFF	.	TRBV30	.	TRBJ1-1
TGTGCCGTTGGGACTCAGAACACAGATACGCAGTATTTT	CAVGTQNTDTQYF	.	TRBV10-3	.	TRBJ2-3
TGTGCCAGCAGTGGATCATTAACAGGGTATGGCTACACCTTC	CASSGSLTGYGYTF	.	TRBV6-1	once	TRBJ1-2
TGTGCCAGTAGTGTATTAGCGGGAGTGACAGATACGCAGTATTTT	CASSVLAGVTDTQYF	TRBD2	TRBV19	.	TRBJ2-3
TGTGCCACGAAGGACAGGAGTGCCGGGACCCAGTACTTC	CATKDRSAGTQYF	TRBD1	TRBV10-3	.	TRBJ2-5
TGCGCCAGCAGCTTGGGACAGGGCACCGGGGAGCTGTTTTTT	CASSLGQGTGELFF	TRBD1	TRBV5-1	few	TRBJ2-2
TGTGCCAGCAGTGTTTCTTTCGGGACAGGGGGAGCTTTCTTT	CASSVSFGTGGAFF	TRBD1	TRBV6-4	once	TRBJ1-1
TGTGCCAGCTCACCCCCTCCGGGTGGAGAAAAACTGTTTTTT	CASSPPPGGEKLFF	.	TRBV18	once	TRBJ1-4
TGCGCCAGCAGCCCAGGGACTAGCGGGAGACCTCCGATAGCCAAAAACATTCAGTACTTC	CASSPGTSGRPPIAKNIQYF	TRBD2	TRBV4-1	.	TRBJ2-4
TGTGCCAGTAGTAAGACAGGGTACGGGGGTTCACCCCTCCACTTT	CASSKTGYGGSPLHF	TRBD1	TRBV19	.	TRBJ1-6
TGCGCCAGCAGGGGAGAGGACACTGAAGCTTTCTTT	CASRGEDTEAFF	.	TRBV5-1	.	TRBJ1-1
TGCGCCAGCAGCGCCTGGGACAGCTTCTCTGGAAACACCATATATTTT	CASSAWDSFSGNTIYF	TRBD1	TRBV5-1	.	TRBJ1-3
TGTGCCAGTAGTATACGTGGAAACACCATATATTTT	CASSIRGNTIYF	.	TRBV19	.	TRBJ1-3
TGTGCCAGCAGCTTAGCCCCAGGACTAGCGGGAGGGCCGGTTCCAGAGACCCAGTACTTC	CASSLAPGLAGGPVPETQYF	TRBD2	TRBV7-8	.	TRBJ2-5
TGTGCCAGCAGCACCGCAGGGGCCTCCATCTACGAGCAGTACTTC	CASSTAGASIYEQYF	.	TRBV7-8	.	TRBJ2-7
TGTGCCAGTAAGGGGGACAGGGGCCGCTCGAACACTGAAGCTTTCTTT	CASKGDRGRSNTEAFF	TRBD1	TRBV19	.	TRBJ1-1
TGTGCCAGTAGTATTTATCCCCTACAGGGTTGGAATGAGCAGTTCTTC	CASSIYPLQGWNEQFF	.	TRBV19	.	TRBJ2-1
TGTGCCAGCTCCCTGGGGCAGGGGGTAGACGAGCAGTACTTC	CASSLGQGVDEQYF	TRBD1	TRBV18	.	TRBJ2-7
TGTGCCAGCAGCTTAGGGACTAGTACGGGCTACGAGCAGTACTTC	CASSLGTSTGYEQYF	TRBD2	TRBV11-2	.	TRBJ2-7
TGCAGCGTTGGACTCACTGGGGGGGTAGGGAACTATGGCTACACCTTC	CSVGLTGGVGNYGYTF	.	TRBV29-1	.	TRBJ1-2
TGTGCCAGCAGCTTGGAGGGGGCAAGCTATGGCTACACCTTC	CASSLEGASYGYTF	TRBD1	TRBV5-6	.	TRBJ1-2
TGCGCCAGCAGCAGTTGGGAGGGGACTGAAGCTTTCTTT	CASSSWEGTEAFF	.	TRBV5-1	once	TRBJ1-1
TGTGCCAGCAGCCGCGGAGTAACGGCGAACTATGGCTACACCTTC	CASSRGVTANYGYTF	.	TRBV4-2	.	TRBJ1-2
TGTGCCAGCAGTGCCCTTTGGACTAGCGGGAAGGGGACAGATACGCAGTATTTT	CASSALWTSGKGTDTQYF	TRBD2	TRBV6-1	.	TRBJ2-3
TGCGCCAGCAGCCCCTCGGCTAAGGCGGGGGGGTATGAGCAGTTCTTC	CASSPSAKAGGYEQFF	TRBD2	TRBV5-1	.	TRBJ2-1
TGTGCCAGTAGTATACGGTCCAGTCTAGGCCCTGAAGCTTTCTTT	CASSIRSSLGPEAFF	.	TRBV19	.	TRBJ1-1
TGTGCCACCTCAGCGTTCCGCAACTATGGCTACACCTTC	CATSAFRNYGYTF	.	TRBV6-5	.	TRBJ1-2
TGTGCCAGCAGCTCTAGACAAGAGACCCAGTACTTC	CASSSRQETQYF	.	TRBV5-4	.	TRBJ2-5
TGTGCCAGCAGTGACAGACTAGCGGGGGGGCCTTACGAGCAGTACTTC	CASSDRLAGGPYEQYF	TRBD2	TRBV2	once	TRBJ2-7
TGTGCCAGCAGCCAACGGGGGGTCGAGCAGTACTTC	CASSQRGVEQYF	TRBD2	TRBV7-2	.	TRBJ2-7
TGTGCCAGCAGTTTCGGGATTCTCTATGGCTACACCTTC	CASSFGILYGYTF	.	TRBV6-5	once	TRBJ1-2
TGTGCCAGCAGCTTAGTTGGAGGGGGCGCCACTGAAGCTTTCTTT	CASSLVGGGATEAFF	TRBD1	TRBV7-7	.	TRBJ1-1
TGTGCCAGCAGCTTTCAGGGTGCCCAAGAGACCCAGTACTTC	CASSFQGAQETQYF	.	TRBV7-2	.	TRBJ2-5
TGTGCCAGCAGTGAGTACGGGACAGGGAGTGTCGGCTACACCTTC	CASSEYGTGSVGYTF	TRBD1	TRBV25-1	few	TRBJ1-2
TGTGCCAGCGGTGCCTTCCTGAACACTGAAGCTTTCTTT	CASGAFLNTEAFF	.	TRBV2	once	TRBJ1-1
TGTGCCAGCGCCGCGTCCATGAACACTGAAGCTTTCTTT	CASAASMNTEAFF	.	TRBV7-3	.	TRBJ1-1
TGTGCCAGTAGTAGACCGGGACTAGCGGGAGGGCACGCCGGGGAGCTGTTTTTT	CASSRPGLAGGHAGELFF	TRBD2	TRBV19	.	TRBJ2-2
TGTGCCAGCTCACAATCCCCCGGGAACCAAGAGACCCAGTACTTC	CASSQSPGNQETQYF	.	TRBV18	few	TRBJ2-5
TGTGCCAGCATCGGACTAGCTGCTCGCTACGAGCAGTACTTC	CASIGLAARYEQYF	TRBD2	TRBV2	.	TRBJ2-7
TGTGCCATCAGGGCCGTCCGCGGGGGAAGCACAGATACGCAGTATTTT	CAIRAVRGGSTDTQYF	TRBD2	TRBV10-3	.	TRBJ2-3
TGCGCCAGCAGCCGGACCCAGGCGGGGGGCGGCGCGTACTTC	CASSRTQAGGGAYF	TRBD2	TRBV4-1	few	TRBJ2-7
TGTGCCAGCAGTATGGACAGAGGGTCCGGGGAGCTGTTTTTT	CASSMDRGSGELFF	.	TRBV2	few	TRBJ2-2
TGTGCCAGCAGCTTGCTCGGGACTAGCGGGAGGCGCGAGCAGTACTTC	CASSLLGTSGRREQYF	TRBD2	TRBV5-4	.	TRBJ2-7
TGTGCCAGTAGTATCGGTCAGGTGATCAATCAGCCCCAGCATTTT	CASSIGQVINQPQHF	.	TRBV19	.	TRBJ1-5
TGTGCCAGCAGCTTGACAGGGGGCCCCTACGAGCAGTACTTC	CASSLTGGPYEQYF	TRBD1	TRBV5-6	.	TRBJ2-7
TGTTCCAGCAGCTTAGTAGCCACTGAAGCTTTCTTT	CSSSLVATEAFF	.	TRBV7-9	.	TRBJ1-1
TGTGCCAGCAGCCCTCAGACAGGGGGCTCTTGGAACACTGAAGCTTTCTTT	CASSPQTGGSWNTEAFF	TRBD1	TRBV9	.	TRBJ1-1
TGTGCCCAGCGAAAAGAACCGAACACTGAAGCTTTCTTT	CAQRKEPNTEAFF	.	TRBV2	.	TRBJ1-1